Sequencing of this TCR beta chain was carried out in a study of regulatory T cells in long-lasting Graves disease. V was shortened by 3 bases and J by 6 bases, with 8 bases between the two germline ends. The CDR3 is 13 residues long. Germline V lookup: CDR1 MNHNS, CDR2 SASEGT. According to the study, TCR beta libraries were built with iRepertoire HTBI primers and CDR3-region Arm-PCR. Using its own MiXCR run on the multiplex PCR reads, TCRdb lists one record per CDR3 protein. Here the sample spans more than 350,000 distinct CDR3 sequences, 15% being singletons. Time point meaning: newly diagnosed GD, antithyroid drugs for less than 3 months. Isolated PBMC RNA provided the starting material for the TCR library. These records were also assigned to another study, of T cells in Graves' hyperthyroidism and ophthalmopathy. That publication notes: Carried out on the TCR CDR3, a first-round RT-PCR used the HTBI primer set. Researchers found most expanded thyroid clonotypes above 0.001 in blood as well.

The source was peripheral blood mononuclear cells (PBMCs), collected at new diagnosis, from a patient treated with antithyroid drugs. The TCR sequence derives from a young woman with Graves disease. The chain recombines TRBV6-1 with TRBJ2-2; D is uncertain. CDR3: CASSDYGAGELFF. The DNA of the CDR3 is TGTGCCAGCAGTGATTACGGTGCCGGGGAGCTGTTTTTT.